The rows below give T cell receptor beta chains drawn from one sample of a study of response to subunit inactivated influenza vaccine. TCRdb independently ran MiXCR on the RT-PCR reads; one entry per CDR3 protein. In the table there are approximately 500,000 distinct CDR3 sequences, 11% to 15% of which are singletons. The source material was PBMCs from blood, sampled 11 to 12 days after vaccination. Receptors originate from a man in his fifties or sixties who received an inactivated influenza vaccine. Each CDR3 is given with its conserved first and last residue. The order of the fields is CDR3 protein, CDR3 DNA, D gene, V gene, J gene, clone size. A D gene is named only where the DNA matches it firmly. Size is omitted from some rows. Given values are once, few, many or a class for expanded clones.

CASSGGSTEAFF	TGTGCCAGCAGCGGGGGGAGCACTGAAGCTTTCTTT	-	TRBV3-1	TRBJ1-1	-
CASSRFSLRRAPEQYF	TGTGCCAGCAGTCGGTTCTCCTTGCGGAGGGCACCCGAGCAGTACTTC	-	TRBV28	TRBJ2-7	-
CASSLGENEQFF	TGTGCCAGCAGCTTGGGGGAGAATGAGCAGTTCTTC	-	TRBV5-6	TRBJ2-1	few
CASSLGAHREQETQYF	TGTGCCAGCAGTTTAGGGGCCCACAGGGAACAAGAGACCCAGTACTTC	-	TRBV28	TRBJ2-5	few
CASSDRQAQHF	TGTGCCAGCAGTGACAGACAGGCCCAGCATTTT	-	TRBV12-3/TRBV12-4	TRBJ1-5	-
CASSPDGGLQNIQYF	TGTGCCAGCAGCCCCGACGGGGGGCTTCAAAACATTCAGTACTTC	-	TRBV7-3	TRBJ2-4	few
CSARNGELFF	TGCAGTGCTAGGAACGGGGAGCTGTTTTTT	-	TRBV20-1	TRBJ2-2	few
CASSYGRLNSPLHF	TGTGCCAGCAGTTACGGCCGGTTGAATTCACCCCTCCACTTT	-	TRBV6-5	TRBJ1-6	-
CASSVDATDTQYF	TGTGCCAGCAGCGTAGACGCCACAGATACGCAGTATTTT	-	TRBV9	TRBJ2-3	-
CASSTTSGYNEQFF	TGTGCCAGCAGCACCACTAGCGGCTACAATGAGCAGTTCTTC	TRBD2	TRBV7-9	TRBJ2-1	-
CASRRLPGLAGAGTGELFF	TGCGCCAGCAGGCGGCTCCCCGGACTAGCGGGGGCAGGGACCGGGGAGCTGTTTTTT	TRBD2	TRBV4-1	TRBJ2-2	many
CASSTSETQYF	TGTGCCAGCAGCACATCGGAGACCCAGTACTTC	-	TRBV5-5	TRBJ2-5	few
CSVAGTLYNEQFF	TGCAGCGTCGCCGGGACTCTGTACAATGAGCAGTTCTTC	-	TRBV29-1	TRBJ2-1	few
CASSYGYGYTF	TGTGCCAGCAGTTACGGCTATGGCTACACCTTC	-	TRBV12-3/TRBV12-4	TRBJ1-2	many
CASSSFRDSVVIQYF	TGTGCCAGCAGCTCATTCCGGGACAGTGTGGTCATTCAGTACTTC	TRBD1	TRBV28	TRBJ2-4	few
CASSLDGDALYEQYF	TGCGCCAGCAGCTTGGACGGGGACGCCCTCTACGAGCAGTACTTC	-	TRBV5-1	TRBJ2-7	-
CASRTGGSGTDTQYF	TGTGCCAGCAGAACAGGGGGCTCCGGCACAGATACGCAGTATTTT	TRBD1	TRBV6-2/TRBV6-3	TRBJ2-3	few
CASSSPSRGTSTDTQYF	TGTGCCAGCAGCTCTCCCAGCCGGGGGACAAGCACAGATACGCAGTATTTT	-	TRBV7-9	TRBJ2-3	-
CASSLSFSAYNEKLFF	TGTGCCAGCAGCTTGTCTTTTTCGGCTTATAATGAAAAACTGTTTTTT	-	TRBV5-5	TRBJ1-4	few
CASSSRGTSGTNTKYF	TGCGCCAGCAGCAGCCGTGGGACTAGCGGGACGAATACTAAGTATTTT	TRBD2	TRBV5-1	TRBJ2-3	few
CSARGGHGAYEQYF	TGCAGTGCTAGAGGGGGACATGGAGCCTACGAGCAGTACTTC	-	TRBV20-1	TRBJ2-7	-
CAIKLAGDHTDTQYF	TGTGCCATTAAACTAGCGGGGGACCACACAGATACGCAGTATTTT	TRBD2	TRBV10-3	TRBJ2-3	few
CATSPRLAGGPNPDTQYF	TGTGCCACCAGCCCCCGACTAGCGGGGGGGCCTAATCCAGATACGCAGTATTTT	TRBD2	TRBV15	TRBJ2-3	many
CASSPQGVENIQYF	TGTGCCAGCAGCCCACAGGGAGTGGAGAACATTCAGTACTTC	-	TRBV6-2/TRBV6-3	TRBJ2-4	few
CASSGHAGETQYF	TGTGCCAGCTCGGGGCACGCGGGGGAGACCCAGTACTTC	-	TRBV18	TRBJ2-5	-
CASSLFQGENEKLFF	TGTGCCAGCAGTTTATTTCAGGGGGAAAACGAAAAACTGTTTTTT	TRBD1	TRBV12-3/TRBV12-4	TRBJ1-4	few
CASSYSYSANQPQHF	TGTGCCAGCAGTTACTCGTACAGCGCCAATCAGCCCCAGCATTTT	-	TRBV6-2/TRBV6-3	TRBJ1-5	-
CASSAGQGSTDTQYF	TGCGCCAGCAGCGCCGGACAGGGGAGCACAGATACGCAGTATTTT	TRBD1	TRBV5-1	TRBJ2-3	many
CASSLLGRGGELFF	TGTGCCAGCAGCCTCCTCGGGCGTGGCGGGGAGCTGTTTTTT	-	TRBV7-2	TRBJ2-2	few
CASSLALEEQYF	TGTGCCAGCAGCTTAGCTTTAGAAGAGCAGTACTTC	-	TRBV7-9	TRBJ2-7	-
CAISEGGQGYGYTF	TGTGCCATCAGTGAGGGGGGACAGGGCTATGGCTACACCTTC	TRBD1	TRBV10-3	TRBJ1-2	-
CSASRSGEQYF	TGCAGTGCCTCCCGATCGGGGGAGCAGTACTTC	-	TRBV20-1	TRBJ2-7	few
CASSLRGTKADTQYF	TGTGCCAGCAGCTTACGCGGGACAAAGGCAGATACGCAGTATTTT	-	TRBV7-2	TRBJ2-3	few
CSVAYGQGSTDTQYF	TGCAGCGTTGCTTACGGACAGGGTAGCACAGATACGCAGTATTTT	TRBD1	TRBV29-1	TRBJ2-3	many
CASRLGLQETQYF	TGTGCCAGCCGGCTGGGACTTCAAGAGACCCAGTACTTC	-	TRBV28	TRBJ2-5	-
CATSDSYSGQRTGELFF	TGTGCCACCAGTGATAGTTACTCGGGACAGCGCACCGGGGAGCTGTTTTTT	TRBD1	TRBV24-1	TRBJ2-2	-
CASSKTGPKNIQYF	TGTGCCAGTAGTAAGACAGGGCCCAAAAACATTCAGTACTTC	TRBD1	TRBV19	TRBJ2-4	few
CASKSPEKNTEAFF	TGTGCCAGCAAGTCTCCAGAAAAAAACACTGAAGCTTTCTTT	-	TRBV28	TRBJ1-1	-
CATSRPLSPAETQYF	TGTGCCACCAGCAGGCCCCTGAGCCCGGCAGAGACCCAGTACTTC	-	TRBV15	TRBJ2-5	few
CSANQVLAGVTDTQYF	TGCAGCGCTAATCAAGTACTAGCGGGGGTTACAGATACGCAGTATTTT	TRBD2	TRBV29-1	TRBJ2-3	-
CASSLVAHDPRPQHF	TGTGCCAGCAGCTTAGTAGCTCACGACCCTAGGCCCCAGCATTTT	-	TRBV7-2	TRBJ1-5	-
CASSLLVHEQFF	TGTGCCAGCAGCTTACTGGTACATGAGCAGTTCTTC	-	TRBV7-8	TRBJ2-1	-
CASSLTGDRGPVQFF	TGTGCCAGCAGTCTGACAGGGGACAGGGGGCCGGTGCAGTTCTTC	TRBD1	TRBV12-3/TRBV12-4	TRBJ2-1	few
CATQGTGGRYLDEQFF	TGTGCCACCCAGGGTACGGGGGGACGGTATCTCGATGAGCAGTTCTTC	TRBD2	TRBV24-1	TRBJ2-1	few
CASTPQGGNGYTF	TGTGCCAGCACCCCCCAGGGGGGGAACGGCTACACCTTC	TRBD1	TRBV7-9	TRBJ1-2	few
CASSLGGRGRETQYF	TGTGCCAGCAGTTTAGGCGGCCGGGGGAGAGAGACCCAGTACTTC	-	TRBV12-3/TRBV12-4	TRBJ2-5	many